Presented here are 22 T cell receptor beta chains from one specimen sequenced in a study of T-cell reconstitution after alpha-beta-depleted transplantation in children listed by TCRdb under 2016. In light of the paper, this sample's time point label describes: day 60 (about 2 months) after transplantation. What this sample's treatment or condition label stands for: allogeneic hematopoietic cell transplantation with graft depleted of TCRalphabeta T cells and CD19 B cells. The library was generated by PCR. TCRdb lists the instrument as Illumina HiSeq 2500. TCR library preparation used molecular barcoding, with unique molecular identifiers applied to normalize quantification of the TCRbeta repertoire. TCRdb took the public reads, trimmed them with fastp at Q25, ran MiXCR for clone calling and kept in-frame beta chains. Entries are consolidated by CDR3 protein sequence, retaining the most common genes and DNA. The sample contains about 3,300 distinct CDR3 sequences, approximately 28% of them found a single time. About 61% of the sample is in the top ten clones.

The material was PBMCs, mostly from graft donor cells, obtained 60 days after TCRalphabeta/CD19-depleted stem cell transplant. These receptors were collected from a male patient aged 2-10 years who had a stem cell transplant for acute myeloid leukemia, so the T cells may come from the graft donor.

This clonotype was observed at least ten times. J is TRBJ2-5 and V is TRBV10-3, with 10 bases that match TRBD1. The CDR3 contains 12 residues. J was trimmed by 3 bases and V by 8 bases; bases with no gene match: 0. From germline, CDR1 is ENHRY and CDR2 SYGVKD. The CDR3 DNA reads as TGTGCCATCGGGACAGGGGAAGAGACCCAGTACTTC. This translates into CAIGTGEETQYF.

A note on this clonotype: An end of the junction differs from the germline gene, which may be a read error. The V call is TRBV7-9, the J call TRBJ2-4; 9 nucleotides match TRBD2. This CDR3 is 13 amino acids long. Germline CDR1 SEHNR, CDR2 FQNEAQ (reference sequence). This chain's CDR3 is CASSPSGEDIQSF. CDR3 nucleotides: TGTGCCAGCAGCCCTAGCGGGGAGGACATTCAGTCCTTC.

This clonotype was counted ten times or more. J is TRBJ1-1 and V is TRBV9; TRBD1 aligns across 7 bases. V was pared by 2 bases and J by 4 bases, with 5 bases of the junction left unmatched. The CDR3 runs to 14 residues. Germline V gives CDR1 SGDLS, CDR2 YYNGEE. The CDR3 sequence is CASSVPTGPTEAFF. For the CDR3, the DNA is TGTGCCAGCAGCGTCCCGACAGGGCCCACTGAAGCTTTCTTT.

This clonotype appeared many times. The chain has TRBV7-9 and TRBJ1-1; 8 positions match TRBD1. Germline-derived CDR1 and CDR2 are SEHNR and FQNEAQ (reference sequence). J gave up 1 base and V 5 bases, and 3 bases lay outside the gene matches. The CDR3 extends over 14 amino acids. This CDR3 reads CASSIDRGNTEAFF. The CDR3 DNA is TGTGCCAGCAGCATTGACAGGGGGAACACTGAAGCTTTCTTT. Filled out from reference TRBV7-9 and TRBJ1-1, the complete variable domain reads DTGVSQNPRHKITKRGQNVTFRCDPISEHNRLYWYRQTLGQGPEFLTYFQNEAQLEKSRLLSDRFSAERPKGSFSTLEIQRTEQGDSAMYLCASSIDRGNTEAFFGQGTRLTVV.

There are many counts of this clonotype. The J gene is TRBJ1-1, the V gene TRBV12-3 or TRBV12-4; the D is unclear. Trimming stripped 6 bases from V and 0 bases from J, with 11 bases between. The length of the CDR3 is 14 residues. The CDR3 bases are TGTGCCAGCAGCCCGGTGCCTATGAACACTGAAGCTTTCTTT. It codes for CASSPVPMNTEAFF.

This clonotype was recorded at least ten times. The V and J genes are TRBV6-2 or TRBV6-3 and TRBJ2-5; 7 positions agree with TRBD2. V trimming: 2 bases; J trimming: 0 bases; junction bases outside the gene matches: 3. Germline CDR1 is MNHEY and CDR2 is SVGEGT. The CDR3 length is 15 residues. The CDR3 here is CASSYGLGDQETQYF. The CDR3 bases are TGTGCCAGCAGTTACGGACTAGGAGACCAAGAGACCCAGTACTTC.

This chain links TRBV4-1 with TRBJ2-7; D ambiguous. The CDR3 has 14 amino acids. The V gene's germline CDR1 is MGHRA and CDR2 YSYEKL. The CDR3 region has the DNA TGTGCCAGCAGCCCCCCGGTCCTCTCCTACGAGCAGTACGTC. It specifies CASSPPVLSYEQYV.

Ten or more counts support this clonotype. The V call is TRBV7-9, the J call TRBJ1-5, with no clear D. The CDR3 covers 12 residues. V dropped 5 bases and J dropped 4 bases, with 6 bases sitting between them. The germline CDR1 and CDR2 sequences are SEHNR and FQNEAQ (reference sequence). The chain's CDR3 is CASSEANQPQHF. The CDR3 region has the DNA TGTGCCAGCAGCGAGGCAAATCAGCCCCAGCATTTT. The full variable domain, completed using reference TRBV7-9 and TRBJ1-5, is DTGVSQNPRHKITKRGQNVTFRCDPISEHNRLYWYRQTLGQGPEFLTYFQNEAQLEKSRLLSDRFSAERPKGSFSTLEIQRTEQGDSAMYLCASSEANQPQHFGDGTRLSIL.

This clonotype is classed as medium-sized (0.01 to 0.1%). The chain is built from TRBV20-1 and TRBJ2-3, with TRBD2 identical over 11 bases. Trimming took 6 bases from V and 10 from J; bases not matched to a gene: 6. CDR1 and CDR2 from the germline V gene are DFQATT and SNEGSKA (reference sequence). The CDR3 is made up of 12 amino acids. As DNA, the CDR3 is TGCAGTGCGGCAGGGACTAGCGGTGCGCAGTATTTT. It encodes CSAAGTSGAQYF.

This clonotype was counted only a few times. A read error may account for a junction end that differs from germline. J is TRBJ1-1 and V is TRBV4-2; D may be TRBD1 (5 bases). Germline V gene data show CDR1 as LGHNA and CDR2 as YNFKEQ. The CDR3 contains 14 residues. The CDR3 protein is CAISSAGENTEAFF. The CDR3 DNA sequence: TGTGCCATCAGCTCCGCGGGGGAGAACACTGAAGCTTTCTTT.

In this sample, this clonotype is medium-sized. This rearrangement joins TRBV20-1 to TRBJ2-4; 13 bases match TRBD2. J gave up 7 bases and V 5 bases, and 8 bases lay outside the gene matches. The CDR3 loop spans 15 amino acids. Per the germline V gene, CDR1 is DFQATT and CDR2 is SNEGSKA (reference sequence). CDR3 protein: CSAPGGLAGVNIQYF. In DNA form, the CDR3 reads TGCAGTGCTCCGGGCGGACTAGCGGGAGTTAACATTCAGTACTTC.

Concerning this clonotype: This may arise from a read error, as a much more abundant clone is one base away. The chain recombines TRBV21-1 with TRBJ1-2; the table's D call TRBD1 went unverified against the DNA. TRBV21-1 is a documented pseudogene. This CDR3 spans 9 amino acids. As DNA, the CDR3 is TGTGCCATCCCGGTGGGCTACCCCTTC. It specifies CAIPVGYPF.

This clonotype is labeled as medium-sized. The V call is TRBV18, the J call TRBJ2-1; D tentatively reads TRBD1 or TRBD2 (5 bases each). V dropped 3 bases and J dropped 0 bases, with 15 bases sitting between them. The CDR3 runs 17 residues. Germline CDR1 and CDR2: KGHSH and LQKENI. The CDR3 reads CASSPPLGGSSYNEQFF. The CDR3 region has the DNA TGTGCCAGCTCACCCCCCCTTGGGGGAAGCTCCTACAATGAGCAGTTCTTC.

This clonotype was detected ten times or more. V and J are TRBV21-1 and TRBJ1-6. TRBV21-1 counts as a pseudogene. CDR3 length equals 15 residues. The CDR3 nucleotides are TGTGCCAGCAGCAAGGTTCTGACATATAATTCACCCCTCCACTTT. Its protein is CASSKVLTYNSPLHF.

This clonotype was seen a handful of times. V is TRBV5-6 and J is TRBJ2-7; TRBD2 matches at 10 bases. Germline trimming cut 1 base from V and 4 bases from J; bases unmatched to any gene: 8. The CDR3 sequence is 16 residues long. Germline loops: CDR1 SGHDT, CDR2 YYEEEE. CDR3 DNA: TGTGCCAGCAGCTTGCTCGGGTCTAGCGGGAGTTACGAGCAGTACTTC. Its translation is CASSLLGSSGSYEQYF.

In this sample, this clonotype turned up many times. This chain joins TRBV7-9 and TRBJ2-5, with D perhaps being TRBD1 or TRBD2 (5 bases each). The CDR3 spans 15 residues. Looked up from germline, CDR1 is SEHNR and CDR2 is FQNEAQ (reference sequence). The ends were cut back, 0 bases at V and 2 bases at J, with 10 bases in the middle. The CDR3 DNA reads TGTGCCAGCAGCTTAGCGTTTGGGGGTCAAGAGACCCAGTACTTC. It yields the protein CASSLAFGGQETQYF.

This clonotype was seen ten or more times. The chain employs TRBV20-1 and TRBJ2-1; no reliable D call. The CDR3 contains 13 residues. Germline loops: CDR1 DFQATT, CDR2 SNEGSKA (reference sequence). V was pared by 1 base and J by 5 bases, with 9 bases between. The DNA of the CDR3 is TGCAGTGCTAGAGTTTACAGAGACAATGAGCAGTTCTTC. This sequence encodes CSARVYRDNEQFF.

Points on this clonotype: This may arise from a read error, as a much more abundant clone is one base away. This chain uses TRBV29-1 with TRBJ1-4; possibly TRBD1 for D (5 bases). The V and J ends lost 4 bases and 7 bases respectively, with 13 bases between them. From germline, CDR1 is SQVTM and CDR2 ANQGSEA. The CDR3 has 13 residues. The DNA of the CDR3 is TGCAGCGTTGTGGGACCCCTTGGTGAAAAACTGTTTTTT. It encodes CSVVGPLGEKLFF.

This rearrangement joins TRBV15 to TRBJ2-5; weak D call: TRBD2 (6 bases). CDR1 and CDR2 (germline): LNHNV, YYDKDF (reference sequence). Deletions cut 5 bases from V and 4 bases from J, with 11 bases between. The length of the CDR3 is 13 residues. The CDR3 loop is CATSGYGGETQYF. CDR3 nucleotides: TGTGCCACCAGCGGCTACGGGGGAGAGACCCAGTACTTC. Variable domain in full (rest from reference TRBV15 and TRBJ2-5): DAMVIQNPRYQVTQFGKPVTLSCSQTLNHNVMYWYQQKSSQAPKLLFHYYDKDFNNEADTPDNFQSRRPNTSFCFLDIRSPGLGDTAMYLCATSGYGGETQYFGPGTRLLVL.

This clonotype has ten or more counts. The chain combines TRBV29-1 with TRBJ2-3, with 9 positions matching TRBD2. The CDR3 length is 15 residues. V trimming: 0 bases; J trimming: 2 bases; junction bases outside the gene matches: 3. Germline loops: CDR1 SQVTM, CDR2 ANQGSEA. CDR3 region: CSVEERGGYTDTQYF. The CDR3 nucleotides read TGCAGCGTTGAAGAGCGGGGGGGCTACACAGATACGCAGTATTTT.

This clonotype is medium-sized (0.01 to 0.1%). CDR3 amino acids: CSARDVGSSYEQYF. The CDR3 DNA is TGCAGTGCTAGAGATGTGGGATCCTCCTACGAGCAGTACTTC. The chain combines TRBV20-1 with TRBJ2-7; no reliable D call. The V end lost 0 bases, the J end lost 0 bases, and 9 bases lay between the germline ends. Germline-derived CDR1 and CDR2 are DFQATT and SNEGSKA (reference sequence). The CDR3 totals 14 residues.

This clonotype is hyperexpanded by share. The chain carries TRBV29-1 and TRBJ2-3, with TRBD2 as a possible D gene (5 bases). This CDR3 spans 13 amino acids. Germline assignment: CDR1 SQVTM and CDR2 ANQGSEA. The V end lost 4 bases, the J end lost 10 bases, and 18 bases lay between the germline ends. The CDR3 DNA reads as TGCAGCGTTGCGGCTAGCACCACTCCATCGCAGTATTTT. As protein: CSVAASTTPSQYF.